Each of the 9 T cell receptor beta chains below was sequenced from the same sample in a study of blood T cell dynamics during melanoma immunotherapy. TCRdb's table, derived via immunoSEQ multiplex PCR, lists solely in-frame clones and lacks some. The sample lists 9,500 to 14,000 clones; roughly 87% were seen once. Time point defined: week 3, after first cycle of checkpoint inhibitor. The source was blood, collected from a patient treated with checkpoint blockade. Receptor source: a human donor with melanoma.

The chain joins TRBV28 to TRBJ2-4; D tentatively reads TRBD1 or TRBD2 (5 bases each). This CDR3 has 13 amino acids. V was clipped by 3 bases and J by 7 bases, with 10 bases between them. Per germline, CDR1 MDHEN and CDR2 SYDVKM. CDR3 sequence reads: CASSFGDRNIQYF. CDR3 DNA: TGTGCCAGCAGTTTTGGGGACCGTAACATTCAGTACTTC.

The rearrangement joins TRBV7-9 to TRBJ2-7; no firm D call. This CDR3 is built from 14 residues. V lost 1 base to trimming and J lost 6 bases, with 13 bases between them. Looked up from germline, CDR1 is SEHNR and CDR2 is FQNEAQ (reference sequence). This CDR3 is CASSLVLDRPEQYF. CDR3 in DNA: TGTGCCAGCAGCTTAGTTTTGGACCGGCCCGAGCAGTACTTC.

The count of this clone is one. V and J are TRBV7-9 and TRBJ1-4, with D perhaps TRBD1 (6 bases). Trimming took 1 base from V and 0 from J, leaving 15 bases between them. Germline V lookup: CDR1 SEHNR, CDR2 FQNEAQ (reference sequence). The CDR3 spans 18 residues. The CDR3: CASSLGQGRSATNEKLFF. CDR3 sequence (DNA): TGTGCCAGCAGCTTAGGCCAGGGGAGGTCGGCAACTAATGAAAAACTGTTTTTT.

The rearrangement links TRBV20-1 to TRBJ2-1, with D hard to call. Germline assignment: CDR1 DFQATT and CDR2 SNEGSKA (reference sequence). The length of the CDR3 is 11 residues. The V end was cut by 1 base, the J end by 9 bases, with 7 bases between. The CDR3 protein is CSARAPGEQFF. DNA for the CDR3: TGCAGTGCTAGAGCCCCCGGTGAGCAGTTCTTC.

This CDR3 reads CASSEGTSGRETQYF. The CDR3 coding sequence is TGTGCCAGCAGTGAGGGGACTAGCGGGAGGGAGACCCAGTACTTC. The V call is TRBV6-1, the J call TRBJ2-5; 15 bases map to TRBD2. V trimming: 3 bases; J trimming: 5 bases; junction bases outside the gene matches: 1. Germline CDR1 is MNHNS and CDR2 is SASEGT. The CDR3 loop spans 15 amino acids.

The chain combines TRBV28 with TRBJ2-7; TRBD2 matches at 14 bases. This CDR3 has 18 amino acids. The germline V gene has CDR1 MDHEN and CDR2 SYDVKM. The V segment lost 6 bases and the J segment 4 bases; nucleotides outside the gene matches: 14. The CDR3 nucleotides read TGTGCCAGCAGCCCTTTACCGGGACTAGCGGGAGTGGGGTACGAGCAGTACTTC. This gives the protein CASSPLPGLAGVGYEQYF.

The chain links TRBV2 to TRBJ1-4; no reliable D call. Trimming pared 6 bases from V and 7 bases from J, leaving 12 bases between. The CDR3 spans 13 residues. Looked up from germline, CDR1 is SNHLY and CDR2 is FYNNEI. CDR3 nucleotide sequence: TGTGCCAGCAGCACTACAGTCCGTGAAAAACTGTTTTTT. This translates into CASSTTVREKLFF.

The chain recombines TRBV7-2 with TRBJ2-3; 7 bases map to TRBD1. CDR3 length: 14 residues. Trimming cost V 5 bases and J 0 bases; bases outside gene matches: 2. Germline CDR1 is SGHTA and CDR2 is FQGNSA. CDR3: CASSLQGSTDTQYF. The CDR3 DNA is TGTGCCAGCAGCCTACAGGGGAGCACAGATACGCAGTATTTT.

The gene calls are TRBV28 and TRBJ2-3, with D possibly TRBD2 on 6 matching bases. Trimming removed 6 bases from V and 2 bases from J, with 12 bases in between. This CDR3 is 14 amino acids long. Looked up from germline, CDR1 is MDHEN and CDR2 is SYDVKM. The CDR3 here is CASSPRDSTDTQYF. The DNA of the CDR3 is TGTGCCAGCAGCCCAAGGGACTCCACAGATACGCAGTATTTT.